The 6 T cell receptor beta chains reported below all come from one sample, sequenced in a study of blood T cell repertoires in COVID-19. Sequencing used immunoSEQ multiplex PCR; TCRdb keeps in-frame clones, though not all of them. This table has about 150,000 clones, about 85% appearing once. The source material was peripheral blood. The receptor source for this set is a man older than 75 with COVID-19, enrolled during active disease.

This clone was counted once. CDR3 nucleotide sequence: TGCGCCAGCAGCCAAGATCTAGCGGGGGCATACAATGAGCAGTTCTTC. Translation gives CASSQDLAGAYNEQFF. The chain has TRBV4-3 and TRBJ2-1; 10 positions match TRBD2. The length of the CDR3 is 16 residues. After removal of 0 bases from V and 4 bases from J, the junction contained 3 bases not matched to a gene. Per the germline V gene, CDR1 is LGHNA and CDR2 is YSLEER.

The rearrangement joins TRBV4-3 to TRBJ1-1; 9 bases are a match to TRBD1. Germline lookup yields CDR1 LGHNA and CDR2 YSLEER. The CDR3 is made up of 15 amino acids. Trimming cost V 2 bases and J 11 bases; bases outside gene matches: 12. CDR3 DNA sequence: TGCGCCAGCAGCCAATCTGGGTCCGGGACAGGGATGGCTTTCTTT. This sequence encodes CASSQSGSGTGMAFF.

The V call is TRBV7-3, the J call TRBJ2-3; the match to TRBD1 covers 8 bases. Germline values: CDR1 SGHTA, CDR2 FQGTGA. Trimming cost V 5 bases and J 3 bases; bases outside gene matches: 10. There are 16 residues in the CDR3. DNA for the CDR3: TGTGCCAGCAGCGCCCGACAGGGGTCAACGACAGATACGCAGTATTTT. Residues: CASSARQGSTTDTQYF. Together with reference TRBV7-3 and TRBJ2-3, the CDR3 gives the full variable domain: GAGVSQTPSNKVTEKGKYVELRCDPISGHTALYWYRQSLGQGPEFLIYFQGTGAADDSGLPNDRFFAVRPEGSVSTLKIQRTERGDSAVYLCASSARQGSTTDTQYFGPGTRLTVL.

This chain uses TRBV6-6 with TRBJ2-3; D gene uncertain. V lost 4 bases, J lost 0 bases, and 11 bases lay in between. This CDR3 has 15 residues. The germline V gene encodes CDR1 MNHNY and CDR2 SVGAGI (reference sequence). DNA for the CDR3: TGTGCCAGCAGTTTACTACGGTCTAGCACAGATACGCAGTATTTT. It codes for CASSLLRSSTDTQYF.

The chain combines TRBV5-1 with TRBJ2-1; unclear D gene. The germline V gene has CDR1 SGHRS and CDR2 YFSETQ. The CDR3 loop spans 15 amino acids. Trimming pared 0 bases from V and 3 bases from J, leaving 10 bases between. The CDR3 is CASSLVPASYNEQFF. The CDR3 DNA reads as TGCGCCAGCAGCTTGGTCCCTGCCAGCTACAATGAGCAGTTCTTC. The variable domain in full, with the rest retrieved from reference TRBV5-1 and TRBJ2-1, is KAGVTQTPRYLIKTRGQQVTLSCSPISGHRSVSWYQQTPGQGLQFLFEYFSETQRNKGNFPGRFSGRQFSNSRSEMNVSTLELGDSALYLCASSLVPASYNEQFFGPGTRLTVL.

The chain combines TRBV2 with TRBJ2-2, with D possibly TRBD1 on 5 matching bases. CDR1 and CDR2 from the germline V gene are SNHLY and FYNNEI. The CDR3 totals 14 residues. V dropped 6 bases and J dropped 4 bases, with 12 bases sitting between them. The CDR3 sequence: CASRASDSTGELFF. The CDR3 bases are TGTGCCAGCAGGGCCTCAGACAGCACCGGGGAGCTGTTTTTT.